These 28 T cell receptor beta chains were all obtained from the same sample, sequenced in a study of T cell changes during pregnancy in multiple sclerosis. Generated by immunoSEQ multiplex PCR, the TCRdb table keeps only in-frame clones and is missing some. The data show around 35,000 clones, 90% seen once. The sequences come from CD8+ T cells from peripheral blood mononuclear cells, collected before pregnancy. All receptors come from a female donor with multiple sclerosis, enrolled in a pregnancy study.

This chain joins TRBV7-3 and TRBJ2-2; TRBD1 matches at 9 bases. Trimming at V came to 5 bases and at J to 7 bases, leaving 8 bases not matched to a gene. Germline loops: CDR1 SGHTA, CDR2 FQGTGA. The CDR3 has 15 residues. The CDR3 bases are TGTGCCAGCAGCCTTCGGACAGGGGAGATCGGGGAGCTGTTTTTT. Amino acid sequence: CASSLRTGEIGELFF.

This clone was observed once. The rearrangement links TRBV19 to TRBJ2-1, with D maybe TRBD1 (6 bases). The CDR3 runs 19 residues. The germline gives CDR1 LNHDA, CDR2 SQIVND (reference sequence). Trimming removed 3 bases from V and 0 bases from J, with 21 bases in between. The CDR3 is CASSIYTSRRGSSYNEQFF. The CDR3 DNA is TGTGCCAGTAGTATTTATACCTCTCGAAGGGGGAGCTCCTACAATGAGCAGTTCTTC.

This clone was recorded only once. This CDR3 is CASSQDPGLADTQYF. Written as DNA, the CDR3 is TGCGCCAGCAGCCAAGATCCAGGATTGGCAGATACGCAGTATTTT. The genes are TRBV4-3 and TRBJ2-3; D is unresolved. Germline V gene sequence: CDR1 LGHNA, CDR2 YSLEER. The V gene lost 0 bases and the J gene lost 4 bases, with 11 bases spanning the gap. The CDR3 is 15 residues long.

The chain recombines TRBV10-3 with TRBJ1-2, with 7 positions matching TRBD1. After removal of 11 bases from V and 2 bases from J, the junction contained 5 bases not matched to a gene. CDR1 and CDR2 (germline): ENHRY, SYGVKD. This CDR3 has 12 amino acids. In nucleotides, the CDR3 is TGTGCCTACAGGGGCCAAAACTATGGCTACACCTTC. Its translation is CAYRGQNYGYTF.

The chain employs TRBV30 and TRBJ2-7, with 7 bases fitting TRBD1. CDR1 GTSNPN and CDR2 SVGIG come from the germline V gene (reference sequence). The CDR3 runs to 13 residues. The V and J ends lost 5 bases and 4 bases, in that order; junction bases with no gene match: 8. CDR3 residues: CAWQPGQLYEQYF. CDR3 DNA sequence: TGTGCCTGGCAACCGGGACAGCTATACGAGCAGTACTTC.

V and J are TRBV1 and TRBJ2-1; whether TRBD1, the table's D call, matches the DNA was not checked. TRBV1 is described as a pseudogene. The length of the CDR3 is 14 residues. The CDR3 coding sequence is TGCACCAGCAGCCGGGCGAGCTCCTACAATGAGCAGTTCTTC. As protein: CTSSRASSYNEQFF.

The CDR3 bases are TGTGCCAGCAGTTACCTTTTTGGATCCTACCGTAGTTGGAGGGATGGCTACACCTTC. Its protein product is CASSYLFGSYRSWRDGYTF. The gene calls are TRBV7-9 and TRBJ1-2; D gene ambiguous. CDR3 length equals 19 residues. Germline CDR1 is SEHNR and CDR2 is FQNEAQ (reference sequence). V was clipped by 6 bases and J by 6 bases, with 32 bases between them.

The rearrangement uses TRBV6-1 and TRBJ2-5, with 10 bases lining up with TRBD1. Germline CDR1 reads MNHNS; CDR2 reads SASEGT. The CDR3 runs to 17 residues. The V gene end was trimmed by 2 bases and the J gene end by 2 bases; junction bases not matched to a gene: 8. Written as DNA, the CDR3 is TGTGCCAGCAGTGAACCGGGACAGGGGAGATTTCAAGAGACCCAGTACTTC. Translating it yields CASSEPGQGRFQETQYF.

The V and J genes are TRBV6-1 and TRBJ2-2; 7 positions agree with TRBD1. The CDR3 has 13 amino acids. The germline V gene encodes CDR1 MNHNS and CDR2 SASEGT. V lost 10 bases and J lost 1; bases outside the gene matches: 3. The CDR3: CAIRDRNTGELFF. CDR3 in DNA: TGTGCCATTCGGGACAGGAACACCGGGGAGCTGTTTTTT.

This clone was detected once. The gene calls are TRBV7-6 and TRBJ2-1; 9 positions match TRBD2. Germline CDR1 is SGHVS and CDR2 is FNYEAQ. The CDR3 extends over 15 amino acids. With V trimmed by 4 bases and J by 5 bases, 6 bases remained unmatched. CDR3 in amino acids: CASSYAASGNNEQFF. The CDR3 nucleotides read TGTGCCAGCAGCTATGCGGCTAGCGGGAACAATGAGCAGTTCTTC.

This chain joins TRBV5-1 and TRBJ1-5; D is ambiguous. Trimming left V 4 bases short and J 4 bases short, with 18 bases between. The CDR3 loop spans 16 amino acids. Germline CDR1 reads SGHRS; CDR2 reads YFSETQ. This CDR3 reads CASSEHQARGNQPQHF. For the CDR3, the DNA is TGCGCCAGCAGCGAACATCAGGCCCGGGGAAATCAGCCCCAGCATTTT.

J is TRBJ1-2 and V is TRBV5-4; unclear D gene. CDR1 and CDR2 (germline): SGHNT, YYREEE (reference sequence). V shed 0 bases and J shed 2 bases, with 11 bases lying between them. The CDR3 length is 15 residues. As DNA, the CDR3 is TGTGCCAGCAGCTTGGAGGTGACACCCAACTATGGCTACACCTTC. Translated: CASSLEVTPNYGYTF.

The chain has TRBV27 and TRBJ2-7; TRBD2 matches 14 bases. This CDR3 is built from 15 residues. With 3 bases clipped from V and 12 bases from J, the junction kept 10 bases outside the gene matches. Germline V gene lookup returns CDR1 MNHEY and CDR2 SMNVEV (reference sequence). Here the CDR3 reads CASSFRGLAGEVPYF. Here the CDR3 DNA reads TGTGCCAGCAGTTTTAGGGGACTAGCGGGAGAAGTTCCGTACTTC.

The chain employs TRBV6-4 and TRBJ2-3; no clear D gene. The germline CDR1 and CDR2 sequences are MRHNA and SNTAGT. This CDR3 comprises 13 residues. V lost 5 bases to trimming and J lost 5 bases, with 11 bases between them. The CDR3 reads CASSLKAEDTQYF. DNA of the CDR3: TGTGCCAGCAGTCTGAAAGCTGAAGATACGCAGTATTTT.

This clone was recorded once. The rearrangement links TRBV5-1 to TRBJ1-5, with a possible D match to TRBD1 (6 bases). The CDR3 totals 15 residues. The germline V gene encodes CDR1 SGHRS and CDR2 YFSETQ. V dropped 4 bases and J dropped 0 bases, with 11 bases sitting between them. The CDR3 region has the DNA TGCGCCAGCAGCCTCAACAGGGATAGCAATCAGCCCCAGCATTTT. Translation gives CASSLNRDSNQPQHF. Together with reference TRBV5-1 and TRBJ1-5, the CDR3 gives the full variable domain: KAGVTQTPRYLIKTRGQQVTLSCSPISGHRSVSWYQQTPGQGLQFLFEYFSETQRNKGNFPGRFSGRQFSNSRSEMNVSTLELGDSALYLCASSLNRDSNQPQHFGDGTRLSIL.

The chain uses TRBV10-3 and TRBJ2-1; 8 bases map to TRBD2. Germline V gene sequence: CDR1 ENHRY, CDR2 SYGVKD. CDR3 size: 19 residues. The V and J ends lost 3 bases and 1 base, in that order; junction bases with no gene match: 14. The CDR3 is CAISEPDPRGGQSYNEQFF. As DNA, the CDR3 is TGTGCCATCAGTGAACCGGACCCCCGGGGGGGCCAATCCTACAATGAGCAGTTCTTC.

The rearrangement links TRBV29-1 to TRBJ2-1, with a tentative D call TRBD1 (5 bases). The CDR3 runs to 12 residues. V was clipped by 3 bases and J by 7 bases, with 10 bases between them. Germline-derived CDR1 and CDR2 are SQVTM and ANQGSEA. CDR3 sequence (DNA): TGCAGCGTTGAGGGGCGGTGGAATGAGCAGTTCTTC. Protein product: CSVEGRWNEQFF.

V is TRBV6-5 and J is TRBJ1-1, with D perhaps TRBD1 (6 bases). V was clipped by 6 bases and J by 6 bases, with 14 bases between them. Germline V gene lookup returns CDR1 MNHEY and CDR2 SVGAGI. The CDR3 length is 13 residues. The CDR3 DNA reads as TGTGCCAGCAGAACGGGGGGGGCAGCTGAAGCTTTCTTT. Translation gives CASRTGGAAEAFF.

The chain links TRBV7-7 to TRBJ2-5; TRBD2 matches at 9 bases. CDR1 SSHAT and CDR2 FNYEAQ come from the germline V gene (reference sequence). This CDR3 spans 14 amino acids. Trimming at V came to 5 bases and at J to 2 bases, leaving 3 bases not matched to a gene. CDR3 sequence: CASSRLAGQETQYF. CDR3 DNA sequence: TGTGCCAGCAGCCGGCTAGCGGGGCAAGAGACCCAGTACTTC.

The chain combines TRBV19 with TRBJ2-3, with 11 bases identical to TRBD2. CDR1 LNHDA and CDR2 SQIVND come from the germline V gene (reference sequence). There are 18 residues in the CDR3. V was pared by 3 bases and J by 3 bases, with 11 bases of the junction left unmatched. CDR3 amino acids: CASSIFSGGAIGTDTQYF. CDR3 in DNA: TGTGCCAGTAGTATTTTTAGCGGGGGGGCGATTGGAACAGATACGCAGTATTTT.

The chain combines TRBV7-9 with TRBJ2-1; TRBD1 matches at 9 bases. V gave up 3 bases and J gave up 6 bases; unmatched junction bases: 6. Germline V gives CDR1 SEHNR, CDR2 FQNEAQ (reference sequence). The CDR3 sequence is 15 residues long. CDR3 coding DNA: TGTGCCAGCAGCTTTAGGACAGGGGTGGTCAATGAGCAGTTCTTC. This gives the protein CASSFRTGVVNEQFF. Together with reference TRBV7-9 and TRBJ2-1, the CDR3 gives the full variable domain: DTGVSQNPRHKITKRGQNVTFRCDPISEHNRLYWYRQTLGQGPEFLTYFQNEAQLEKSRLLSDRFSAERPKGSFSTLEIQRTEQGDSAMYLCASSFRTGVVNEQFFGPGTRLTVL.

This sequence joins TRBV9 and TRBJ2-7; D is perhaps TRBD2 (6 bases). Germline CDR1 is SGDLS and CDR2 is YYNGEE. Between the trimmed V and J ends, which lost 4 bases and 5 bases, there was a span of 16 bases. This CDR3 is built from 14 residues. Here the CDR3 reads CASSLRASDHEQYF. Written as DNA, the CDR3 is TGTGCCAGCAGCCTTCGGGCTAGCGACCACGAGCAGTACTTC. Full variable domain (missing parts from reference TRBV9 and TRBJ2-7): DSGVTQTPKHLITATGQRVTLRCSPRSGDLSVYWYQQSLDQGLQFLIQYYNGEERAKGNILERFSAQQFPDLHSELNLSSLELGDSALYFCASSLRASDHEQYFGPGTRLTVT.

This clone was detected once. This chain joins TRBV5-5 and TRBJ2-7, with 10 bases lining up with TRBD2. The V gene's germline CDR1 is SGHKS and CDR2 YYEKEE (reference sequence). Trimming cost V 0 bases and J 2 bases; bases outside gene matches: 5. This CDR3 region has 16 residues. The CDR3 loop is CASSLGGTSATYEQYF. The CDR3 nucleotides read TGTGCCAGCAGCTTGGGCGGGACTAGCGCCACCTACGAGCAGTACTTC. The variable domain in full, with the rest retrieved from reference TRBV5-5 and TRBJ2-7, is DAGVTQSPTHLIKTRGQQVTLRCSPISGHKSVSWYQQVLGQGPQFIFQYYEKEERGRGNFPDRFSARQFPNYSSELNVNALLLGDSALYLCASSLGGTSATYEQYFGPGTRLTVT.

The chain employs TRBV6-4 and TRBJ2-1, with D perhaps TRBD2 (6 bases). This CDR3 spans 14 amino acids. V was pared by 5 bases and J by 3 bases, with 11 bases between. Germline CDR1 is MRHNA and CDR2 is SNTAGT. The CDR3 protein is CASSPGLSYNEQFF. The CDR3 DNA reads TGTGCCAGCAGTCCGGGACTCAGCTACAATGAGCAGTTCTTC.

The V call is TRBV6-1, the J call TRBJ2-7, with 9 bases that match TRBD1. Trimming cost V 4 bases and J 4 bases; bases outside gene matches: 8. From germline, CDR1 is MNHNS and CDR2 SASEGT. CDR3 length: 15 residues. The CDR3 coding sequence is TGTGCCAGCAGTGGTACAGGGGGCGCTCTGTACGAGCAGTACTTC. The encoded protein is CASSGTGGALYEQYF.

The V gene is TRBV30, the J gene TRBJ1-1; 9 nucleotides match TRBD1. CDR1 and CDR2 (germline): GTSNPN, SVGIG (reference sequence). The trim removed 1 base at V and 4 bases at J, leaving 7 bases unmatched. This CDR3 spans 15 amino acids. CDR3 nucleotides: TGTGCCTGGAGTGGGTATGACAGGGGGGTCACTGAAGCTTTCTTT. This sequence encodes CAWSGYDRGVTEAFF.

This clone was counted once. The gene calls are TRBV5-6 and TRBJ2-7, with TRBD1 matching 9 bases. J was trimmed by 3 bases and V by 0 bases; bases with no gene match: 7. CDR3 size: 16 residues. Per germline, CDR1 SGHDT and CDR2 YYEEEE. The CDR3 sequence is CASSLGATGGGYEQYF. The CDR3 DNA follows: TGTGCCAGCAGCTTGGGGGCGACAGGGGGAGGCTACGAGCAGTACTTC. The full variable domain, completed using reference TRBV5-6 and TRBJ2-7, is DAGVTQSPTHLIKTRGQQVTLRCSPKSGHDTVSWYQQALGQGPQFIFQYYEEEERQRGNFPDRFSGHQFPNYSSELNVNALLLGDSALYLCASSLGATGGGYEQYFGPGTRLTVT.

The rearrangement joins TRBV10-1 to TRBJ2-7; 7 nucleotides align to TRBD2. The CDR3 contains 16 residues. J gave up 0 bases and V 5 bases, and 10 bases lay outside the gene matches. The germline gives CDR1 WNHNN, CDR2 SYGVQD (reference sequence). The CDR3 region is CASSRLGGVSSYEQYF. Written as DNA, the CDR3 is TGCGCCAGCAGTAGACTTGGGGGGGTCAGCTCCTACGAGCAGTACTTC.